Sequencing of this TCR beta chain was carried out in a study of post-analysis software for immune sequencing data. Study conclusions and caveats: Significantly decreased normalized Chao1 diversity was recorded for multiple sclerosis patients relative to controls. When patients were compared with controls, 4 or 5 TRBV segments were more frequent, TRBV5-6, TRBV5-1 and TRBV20-1 among them.

This clonotype was detected only a few times. Its antigen remains unidentified. Unique molecular identifiers had been added to the TCR beta cDNA libraries. TCRdb re-called the PCR reads with MiXCR, one entry per CDR3 protein. The sample contains roughly 540,000 distinct CDR3 sequences, around 34% of which appear only once. The CDR3 has 15 amino acids. From germline, CDR1 is SQVTM and CDR2 ANQGSEA. The junction had 8 bases not matched to a gene; V was cut back by 4 bases and J by 3 bases. The origin of this receptor is a girl aged 2 to 17 with multiple sclerosis. V usage is TRBV29-1 and J usage is TRBJ2-3, with 9 bases identical to TRBD1. The sample was blood. CDR3 sequence reads: CSVGPTGGGTDTQYF. In nucleotides, the CDR3 is TGCAGCGTTGGACCCACAGGGGGCGGGACAGATACGCAGTATTTT.